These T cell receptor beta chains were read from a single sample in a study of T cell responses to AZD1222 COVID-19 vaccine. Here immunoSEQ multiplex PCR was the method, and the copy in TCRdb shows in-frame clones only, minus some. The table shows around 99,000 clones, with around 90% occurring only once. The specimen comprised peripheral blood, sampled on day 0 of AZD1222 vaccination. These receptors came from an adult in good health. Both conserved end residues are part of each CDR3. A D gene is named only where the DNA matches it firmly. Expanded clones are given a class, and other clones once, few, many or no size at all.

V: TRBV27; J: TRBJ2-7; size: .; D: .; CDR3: CASSPGDRIYEQYF; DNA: TGTGCCAGCAGTCCGGGGGACAGAATCTACGAGCAGTACTTC
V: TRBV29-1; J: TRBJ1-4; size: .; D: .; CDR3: CSAGALGNEKLFF; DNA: TGCAGCGCCGGGGCCCTAGGTAATGAAAAACTGTTTTTT
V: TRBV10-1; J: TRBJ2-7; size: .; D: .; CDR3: CASYLTLTPVQYF; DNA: TGCGCCAGCTATCTGACCTTGACGCCCGTCCAGTACTTC
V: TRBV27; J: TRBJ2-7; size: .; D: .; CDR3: CASSLAIRHEQYF; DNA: TGTGCCAGCAGTTTGGCCATTCGCCACGAGCAGTACTTC
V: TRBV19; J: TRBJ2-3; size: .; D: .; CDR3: CASSIPRRGPDTQYF; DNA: TGTGCCAGTAGTATACCGCGACGGGGGCCAGATACGCAGTATTTT
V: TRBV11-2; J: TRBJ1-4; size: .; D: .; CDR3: CASSLGRMGEKLFF; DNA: TGTGCCAGCAGCTTAGGACGGATGGGCGAAAAACTGTTTTTT
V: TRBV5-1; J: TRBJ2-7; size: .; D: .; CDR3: CASSDRDGGLEQYF; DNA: TGCGCCAGCAGTGACCGGGACGGGGGACTCGAGCAGTACTTC
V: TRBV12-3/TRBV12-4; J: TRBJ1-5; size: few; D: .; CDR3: CASSSVPPQHF; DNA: TGTGCCAGCAGTTCGGTGCCGCCCCAGCATTTT
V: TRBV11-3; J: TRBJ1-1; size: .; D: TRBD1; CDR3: CASSLDQGTDDTEAFF; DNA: TGTGCCAGCAGCTTAGATCAAGGGACAGATGACACTGAAGCTTTCTTT
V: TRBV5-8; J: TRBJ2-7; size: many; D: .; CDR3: CASSPRGYEQYF; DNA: TGTGCCAGCAGCCCCCGGGGCTACGAGCAGTACTTC
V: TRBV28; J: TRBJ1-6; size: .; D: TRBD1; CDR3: CASSLSQGAGSPLHF; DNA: TGTGCCAGCAGTTTATCGCAGGGGGCGGGATCACCCCTCCACTTT
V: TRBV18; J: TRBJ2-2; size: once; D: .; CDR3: CASSPPDGGFTGELFF; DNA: TGTGCCAGCTCACCACCTGACGGGGGATTCACCGGGGAGCTGTTTTTT
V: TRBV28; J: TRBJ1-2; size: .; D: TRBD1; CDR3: CASSLTGDYGYTF; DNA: TGTGCCAGCAGTTTAACAGGGGACTATGGCTACACCTTC
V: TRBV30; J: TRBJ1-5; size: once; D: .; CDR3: CAWRGHRNQPQHF; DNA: TGTGCCTGGAGGGGACACCGAAATCAGCCCCAGCATTTT
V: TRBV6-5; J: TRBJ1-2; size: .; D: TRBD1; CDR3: CASSYGPGQGNYGYTF; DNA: TGTGCCAGCAGTTACGGCCCGGGACAGGGGAACTATGGCTACACCTTC
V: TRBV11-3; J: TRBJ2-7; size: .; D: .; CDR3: CASSKGRLYEQYF; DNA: TGTGCCAGCAGCAAGGGACGGCTCTACGAGCAGTACTTC
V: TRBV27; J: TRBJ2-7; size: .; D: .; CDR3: CASRWDKNYEQYF; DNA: TGTGCCAGCAGGTGGGACAAGAACTACGAGCAGTACTTC
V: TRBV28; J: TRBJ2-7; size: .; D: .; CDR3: CASSLISFGRNEQYF; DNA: TGTGCCAGCAGCCTAATATCCTTCGGGAGAAACGAGCAGTACTTC
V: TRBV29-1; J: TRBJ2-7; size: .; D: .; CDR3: CSGGDILYEQYF; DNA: TGCAGCGGAGGGGACATACTCTACGAGCAGTACTTC
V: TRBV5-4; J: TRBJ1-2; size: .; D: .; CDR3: CASSTGSTGSNGYTF; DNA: TGTGCCAGCAGCACAGGTTCGACAGGCTCCAATGGCTACACCTTC
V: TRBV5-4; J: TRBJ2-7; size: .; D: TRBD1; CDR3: CASSYQGARFEQYF; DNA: TGTGCCAGCAGTTATCAGGGGGCGCGCTTCGAGCAGTACTTC